Below are 32 T cell receptor beta chains sequenced from a single sample in a study of CD8 T cells in ankylosing spondylitis. Study-level results: Roughly 8 highly homologous variants made up a TCR beta motif that seemed to typify ankylosing spondylitis blood.

One entry per CDR3 protein, called by TCRdb with MiXCR from the 5' RACE reads. The sample lists some 330,000 distinct CDR3 sequences, less than 10% seen once, with about 15% in the top ten. These TCRs' antigens remain unknown. Material: blood, either unsorted or a sorted T cell fraction (not recorded which). These receptor sequences come from a male donor with ankylosing spondylitis.

This chain joins TRBV28 and TRBJ1-4; D unresolved. CDR1 is MDHEN, CDR2 SYDVKM, per germline. V lost 4 bases and J 8 bases, leaving 17 bases between the germline ends. The CDR3 consists of 15 residues. The CDR3 reads CASSSPGPPREKLFF. CDR3 nucleotides: TGTGCCAGCAGTTCGCCGGGTCCACCGAGGGAAAAACTGTTTTTT. The whole variable domain, filled in from reference TRBV28 and TRBJ1-4, reads DVKVTQSSRYLVKRTGEKVFLECVQDMDHENMFWYRQDPGLGLRLIYFSYDVKMKEKGDIPEGYSVSREKKERFSLILESASTNQTSMYLCASSSPGPPREKLFFGSGTQLSVL.

The rearrangement uses TRBV9 and TRBJ2-1, with D possibly called TRBD1 or TRBD2 (5 bases each). Germline values: CDR1 SGDLS, CDR2 YYNGEE. The CDR3 consists of 15 residues. V was shortened by 3 bases and J by 8 bases, with 18 bases between the two germline ends. CDR3 nucleotide sequence: TGTGCCAGCAGCGCCGCTCGGGACCTTGTCGATGAGCAGTTCTTC. It codes for CASSAARDLVDEQFF.

This clonotype was picked up many times. The gene calls are TRBV5-1 and TRBJ1-3; perhaps TRBD1 as D (5 bases). Germline assignment: CDR1 SGHRS and CDR2 YFSETQ. The V and J ends lost 1 base and 0 bases respectively, with 8 bases between them. CDR3 length equals 15 residues. The CDR3 DNA sequence: TGCGCCAGCAGCTTGAGTGGGGGCTCTGGAAACACCATATATTTT. Encoded protein: CASSLSGGSGNTIYF.

The chain is built from TRBV4-1 and TRBJ2-7; D remains ambiguous. CDR1 and CDR2 from the germline V gene are MGHRA and YSYEKL. With 0 bases removed from V and 7 bases from J, the gap between germline ends came to 7 bases. The CDR3 runs to 12 residues. CDR3 amino acids: CASSQDSAEQYF. As DNA, the CDR3 is TGCGCCAGCAGCCAAGATTCAGCGGAGCAGTACTTC.

The rearrangement joins TRBV6-5 to TRBJ1-2, with D unresolved. The CDR3 contains 15 residues. Looked up from germline, CDR1 is MNHEY and CDR2 is SVGAGI. V was cut by 0 bases and J by 2 bases, with 10 bases left in between. CDR3 amino acids: CASSYSSARNYGYTF. In DNA form, the CDR3 reads TGTGCCAGCAGTTACTCGTCGGCACGAAACTATGGCTACACCTTC.

The CDR3 coding sequence is TGCGCCAGCAGCCAAAACCGGGACCCGACCTACAATGAGCAGTTCTTC. It codes for CASSQNRDPTYNEQFF. The chain has TRBV4-3 and TRBJ2-1, with D perhaps TRBD1 or TRBD2 (5 bases each). The ends were cut back, 2 bases at V and 2 bases at J, with 13 bases in the middle. The CDR3 consists of 16 residues. Germline assignment: CDR1 LGHNA and CDR2 YSLEER.

The chain is built from TRBV6-2 or TRBV6-3 and TRBJ2-7; 7 positions match TRBD2. CDR1 is MNHEY and CDR2 is SVGEGT in the germline V gene. Germline trimming cut 0 bases from V and 4 bases from J; bases unmatched to any gene: 12. This CDR3 spans 17 amino acids. The CDR3 DNA sequence: TGTGCCAGCAGTTACTCGAAGCTAGCGGCCAACCAATACGAGCAGTACTTC. Its translation is CASSYSKLAANQYEQYF.

This clonotype was seen repeatedly, ten times or more. The CDR3 region is CSASGTSSTDTQYF. For the CDR3, the DNA is TGCAGCGCTTCAGGGACATCTAGCACAGATACGCAGTATTTT. The chain uses TRBV29-1 and TRBJ2-3; TRBD1 is a possible D gene (6 bases). This CDR3 has 14 residues. Germline CDR1 reads SQVTM; CDR2 reads ANQGSEA. V was pared by 7 bases and J by 0 bases, with 14 bases between.

The chain couples TRBV6-2 or TRBV6-3 to TRBJ2-2; TRBD2 aligns across 8 bases. The CDR3 is 14 amino acids. Germline V gene lookup returns CDR1 MNHEY and CDR2 SVGEGT. V was clipped by 10 bases and J by 4 bases; unmatched bases: 8. The CDR3, as DNA: TGTGCCACCGGTAGCGGGACACTCACCGGGGAGCTGTTTTTT. Its translation is CATGSGTLTGELFF.

This clonotype was counted a few times. The chain combines TRBV4-1 with TRBJ1-1, with D unresolved. Germline CDR1 and CDR2: MGHRA and YSYEKL. The CDR3 loop spans 14 amino acids. Trimming took 1 base from V and 1 from J, leaving 7 bases between them. The CDR3 here is CASSQGHQNTEAFF. DNA of the CDR3: TGCGCCAGCAGCCAAGGGCACCAGAACACTGAAGCTTTCTTT.

This clonotype was seen a few times. The chain is built from TRBV20-1 and TRBJ2-5, with 11 bases fitting TRBD2. The CDR3 has 17 residues. V was pared by 5 bases and J by 3 bases, with 14 bases of the junction left unmatched. Germline CDR1 and CDR2: DFQATT and SNEGSKA (reference sequence). This chain's CDR3 is CSAEPGTSGALKETQYF. The DNA of the CDR3 is TGCAGTGCTGAGCCCGGGACTAGCGGCGCGCTAAAAGAGACCCAGTACTTC.

This clonotype came up a few times. The rearrangement uses TRBV4-3 and TRBJ2-1, with D possibly matching TRBD2 (5 bases). Germline CDR1 reads LGHNA; CDR2 reads YSLEER. This CDR3 contains 18 residues. V lost 0 bases to trimming and J lost 6 bases, with 21 bases between them. The DNA for the CDR3 is TGCGCCAGCAGCCAAGATCTCCGGACTCCCGGGCCAGCCAATGAGCAGTTCTTC. It specifies CASSQDLRTPGPANEQFF.

There are a few counts of this clonotype. This sequence joins TRBV5-1 and TRBJ1-6; 8 nucleotides line up with TRBD1. V trimming: 0 bases; J trimming: 7 bases; junction bases outside the gene matches: 3. CDR3 length: 15 residues. Germline CDR1 and CDR2: SGHRS and YFSETQ. CDR3 sequence: CASSLGTGKNSPLHF. CDR3 coding DNA: TGCGCCAGCAGCTTGGGGACAGGGAAGAATTCACCCCTCCACTTT.

This chain joins TRBV9 and TRBJ2-1; 8 bases align to TRBD2. Losses at the gene ends were 4 bases for V and 0 bases for J; bases not matched to a gene: 6. This CDR3 region has 16 residues. In germline, CDR1 is SGDLS, CDR2 YYNGEE. The CDR3: CASSSLAGSSYNEQFF. In DNA form, the CDR3 reads TGTGCCAGCAGCTCTTTAGCGGGGAGCTCCTACAATGAGCAGTTCTTC. The variable domain in full, with the rest retrieved from reference TRBV9 and TRBJ2-1, is DSGVTQTPKHLITATGQRVTLRCSPRSGDLSVYWYQQSLDQGLQFLIQYYNGEERAKGNILERFSAQQFPDLHSELNLSSLELGDSALYFCASSSLAGSSYNEQFFGPGTRLTVL.

This chain connects TRBV6-2 or TRBV6-3 to TRBJ2-3; tentative D call: TRBD2 (5 bases). CDR1 is MNHEY and CDR2 is SVGEGT in the germline V gene. CDR3 length: 15 amino acids. Trimming left V 0 bases short and J 3 bases short, with 10 bases between. The CDR3 DNA sequence: TGTGCCAGCAGTTACTCCGGGGTCGAGACAGATACGCAGTATTTT. This codes for CASSYSGVETDTQYF.

This rearrangement joins TRBV20-1 to TRBJ1-1, with no clear D. V was shortened by 5 bases and J by 0 bases, with 7 bases between the two germline ends. This CDR3 has 12 residues. CDR1 DFQATT and CDR2 SNEGSKA come from the germline V gene (reference sequence). CDR3 sequence (DNA): TGCAGTGCTCCCAAGTTGAACACTGAAGCTTTCTTT. Its translation is CSAPKLNTEAFF.

The rearrangement joins TRBV19 to TRBJ1-6; possibly TRBD1 for D (6 bases). Trimming removed 7 bases at V and 9 bases at J, with 19 bases between. The germline gives CDR1 LNHDA, CDR2 SQIVND (reference sequence). The CDR3 covers 15 residues. DNA for the CDR3: TGTGCCAGTACCCTGACAGGACTACGAGGTTCACCCCTCCACTTT. Amino acid sequence: CASTLTGLRGSPLHF.

This chain joins TRBV20-1 and TRBJ2-1, with D tentatively TRBD1 (6 bases). This CDR3 has 16 residues. Germline lookup yields CDR1 DFQATT and CDR2 SNEGSKA (reference sequence). Trimming cost V 2 bases and J 7 bases, with 21 bases left between them. In DNA form, the CDR3 reads TGCAGTGCTAGACCGCCCGGGACACGCGCTTCAAATGAGCAGTTCTTC. Protein product: CSARPPGTRASNEQFF.

This clonotype was counted ten times or more. The chain uses TRBV29-1 and TRBJ2-5; 7 bases align to TRBD1. This CDR3 is built from 19 residues. Germline values: CDR1 SQVTM, CDR2 ANQGSEA. After removal of 0 bases from V and 1 base from J, the junction contained 17 bases not matched to a gene. The CDR3 is CSVEEGTEIRTGSQETQYF. The CDR3 bases are TGCAGCGTTGAAGAGGGGACAGAAATCAGAACAGGATCCCAAGAGACCCAGTACTTC.

This clonotype was recorded many times. The rearrangement uses TRBV5-1 and TRBJ2-5; 8 bases map to TRBD1. Germline CDR1 SGHRS, CDR2 YFSETQ. Trimming cost V 0 bases and J 0 bases; bases outside gene matches: 4. This CDR3 has 16 residues. The CDR3, as DNA: TGCGCCAGCAGCTTGGGGGACAGGTGGTACCAAGAGACCCAGTACTTC. As protein: CASSLGDRWYQETQYF. Full variable domain (missing parts from reference TRBV5-1 and TRBJ2-5): KAGVTQTPRYLIKTRGQQVTLSCSPISGHRSVSWYQQTPGQGLQFLFEYFSETQRNKGNFPGRFSGRQFSNSRSEMNVSTLELGDSALYLCASSLGDRWYQETQYFGPGTRLLVL.

This clonotype has more than one count but fewer than ten. The V and J genes are TRBV19 and TRBJ2-5; the D gene could be TRBD1 or TRBD2 (5 bases each). The CDR3 runs 14 residues. V lost 1 base and J 2 bases, leaving 8 bases between the germline ends. Germline CDR1 LNHDA, CDR2 SQIVND (reference sequence). The CDR3 DNA reads TGTGCCAGTAGTATAGGGGACGGACAAGAGACCCAGTACTTC. Protein sequence: CASSIGDGQETQYF.

The genes are TRBV7-8 and TRBJ2-5; possibly TRBD1 for D (5 bases). CDR1 is SGHVS and CDR2 is FQNEAQ in the germline V gene. Between the trimmed V and J ends, which lost 2 bases and 4 bases, there was a span of 20 bases. There are 17 residues in the CDR3. CDR3 sequence reads: CASSLKGVAGKAETQYF. As DNA, the CDR3 is TGTGCCAGCAGCTTAAAGGGTGTGGCAGGGAAGGCAGAGACCCAGTACTTC.

In this sample, this clonotype turned up a few times. The chain uses TRBV3-1 and TRBJ2-2; a possible D gene is TRBD2 (5 bases). Trimming took off 1 base at V and 0 bases at J, with 15 bases between the two ends. The CDR3 spans 18 residues. Germline V gives CDR1 LGHDT, CDR2 YNNKEL (reference sequence). In DNA, the CDR3 is TGTGCCAGCAGCCAAGTTTGGCGGGCGGGTCCGAACACCGGGGAGCTGTTTTTT. Encoded protein: CASSQVWRAGPNTGELFF.

The V gene is TRBV6-2 or TRBV6-3, the J gene TRBJ2-2; D may match TRBD1 or TRBD2 (8 bases each). This CDR3 has 20 residues. Germline V lookup: CDR1 MNHEY, CDR2 SVGEGT. V was trimmed by 2 bases and J by 0 bases, leaving 22 bases between them. CDR3 in DNA: TGTGCCAGCAGTTACGGACAGGGCGGCACTAGCGGCTCGAACACCGGGGAGCTGTTTTTT. The encoded protein is CASSYGQGGTSGSNTGELFF.

V gene TRBV7-8 combines with J gene TRBJ1-5; no firm D call. This CDR3 has 14 amino acids. V was pared by 5 bases and J by 2 bases, with 10 bases between. The germline CDR1 and CDR2 sequences are SGHVS and FQNEAQ. The CDR3 loop reads CASSKGNRNQPQHF. The CDR3 region has the DNA TGTGCCAGCAGCAAAGGGAATCGCAATCAGCCCCAGCATTTT.

The table lists this clonotype with a few counts. The rearrangement links TRBV3-1 to TRBJ2-7; D uncertain. CDR3 length: 13 amino acids. V shed 0 bases and J shed 1 base, with 4 bases lying between them. The V gene's germline CDR1 is LGHDT and CDR2 YNNKEL (reference sequence). CDR3 sequence (DNA): TGTGCCAGCAGCCAAGAGTGGTCCTACGAGCAGTACTTC. Amino acid sequence: CASSQEWSYEQYF.

The sample holds a few counts of this clonotype. V usage is TRBV5-1 and J usage is TRBJ2-1; no clear D. V was cut by 0 bases and J by 1 base, with 8 bases left in between. CDR3 size: 15 residues. Per the germline V gene, CDR1 is SGHRS and CDR2 is YFSETQ. CDR3 DNA: TGCGCCAGCAGCTTGGTGGGTCAGTCCTACAATGAGCAGTTCTTC. The encoded protein is CASSLVGQSYNEQFF.

The rearrangement links TRBV24-1 to TRBJ2-1; D possibly corresponds to TRBD2 (6 bases). The germline gives CDR1 KGHDR, CDR2 SFDVKD. CDR3 length equals 14 residues. V gave up 6 bases and J gave up 7 bases, with 15 bases separating them. The CDR3 nucleotides read TGTGCCACCAGTACGACTGTGGCGGGGAATGAGCAGTTCTTC. Amino acid sequence: CATSTTVAGNEQFF.

This clonotype was observed a few times. V and J are TRBV3-1 and TRBJ1-1; D ambiguous. V was cut by 4 bases and J by 10 bases, with 19 bases left in between. Germline lookup yields CDR1 LGHDT and CDR2 YNNKEL (reference sequence). This CDR3 has 14 residues. The CDR3 DNA reads as TGTGCCAGCAGCCTTCCTAATTCGGCAGGAGGAGCTTTCTTT. This codes for CASSLPNSAGGAFF.

This clonotype was observed a few times. This sequence joins TRBV19 and TRBJ1-6; 9 bases match TRBD1. This CDR3 has 14 amino acids. Germline CDR1 is LNHDA and CDR2 is SQIVND (reference sequence). Unmatched junction bases numbered 5, after V lost 5 bases and J lost 9 bases. This CDR3 is CASSPRDRVSPLHF. For the CDR3, the DNA is TGTGCCAGTAGTCCCCGGGACAGGGTTTCACCCCTCCACTTT.

This clonotype has a count of ten or more. This chain uses TRBV25-1 with TRBJ1-4; D is unresolved. V was cut by 4 bases and J by 5 bases, with 14 bases left in between. The CDR3 is 15 residues long. CDR1 is MGHDK and CDR2 is SYGVNS in the germline V gene. The CDR3 coding sequence is TGTGCCAGCAGTGTACGGTCACCACTGAATGAAAAACTGTTTTTT. It codes for CASSVRSPLNEKLFF.

This clonotype occurred a few times. The CDR3 region is CASSFVLVTDTQYF. The CDR3 bases are TGTGCCAGCAGCTTCGTCCTAGTGACAGATACGCAGTATTTT. The rearrangement uses TRBV5-5 and TRBJ2-3; no clear D gene. This CDR3 spans 14 amino acids. Germline V gene sequence: CDR1 SGHKS, CDR2 YYEKEE (reference sequence). V lost 2 bases and J 3 bases, leaving 10 bases between the germline ends.